Listed here are 16 T cell receptor beta chains from one sample, sequenced in a study of T cell responses to AZD1222 COVID-19 vaccine. Profiling relied on immunoSEQ multiplex PCR, and the TCRdb table lists in-frame clones only, not all of them. The sample carries around 170,000 clones, approximately 90% recorded once. The material was peripheral blood, obtained on day 0 of AZD1222 vaccination. The source is an adult in good health.

The V gene is TRBV2, the J gene TRBJ1-3; D might be TRBD1 (5 bases). This CDR3 is built from 16 residues. V shed 3 bases and J shed 2 bases, with 14 bases lying between them. Germline assignment: CDR1 SNHLY and CDR2 FYNNEI. CDR3 protein: CASSDLGGRAGNTIYF. The DNA for the CDR3 is TGTGCCAGCAGTGATTTGGGGGGAAGGGCTGGAAACACCATATATTTT.

The chain is built from TRBV5-1 and TRBJ2-5, with 7 nucleotides matching TRBD2. With 1 base clipped from V and 3 bases from J, the junction kept 6 bases outside the gene matches. Per the germline V gene, CDR1 is SGHRS and CDR2 is YFSETQ. The CDR3 totals 15 residues. The CDR3 sequence: CASSLFSGPEETQYF. Written as DNA, the CDR3 is TGCGCCAGCAGCTTGTTTAGCGGGCCGGAAGAGACCCAGTACTTC.

The rearrangement uses TRBV19 and TRBJ1-2; TRBD1 agrees at 9 bases. The CDR3 runs to 15 residues. The V and J ends lost 8 bases and 2 bases, in that order; junction bases with no gene match: 9. Per the germline V gene, CDR1 is LNHDA and CDR2 is SQIVND (reference sequence). CDR3 in DNA: TGTGCCAGTGGAAGCCCGGGACAGGGAAACTATGGCTACACCTTC. It codes for CASGSPGQGNYGYTF.

This chain joins TRBV12-3 or TRBV12-4 and TRBJ1-2; 7 bases fit TRBD1. Trimming took 6 bases from V and 0 from J; bases not matched to a gene: 1. The CDR3 is 13 amino acids. Here the CDR3 reads CASRGTANYGYTF. The CDR3 DNA sequence: TGTGCCAGCAGGGGGACAGCTAACTATGGCTACACCTTC.

This chain links TRBV11-2 with TRBJ2-3; D unresolved. This CDR3 has 14 residues. The germline V and J ends were trimmed by 1 base and 1 base, with 6 bases remaining between them. Germline CDR1 is SGHAT and CDR2 is FQNNGV. The CDR3 reads CASSLVVGTDTQYF. The DNA for the CDR3 is TGTGCCAGCAGCTTAGTTGTGGGCACAGATACGCAGTATTTT.

The V call is TRBV10-3, the J call TRBJ2-7; TRBD1 matches at 9 bases. The trim removed 10 bases at V and 3 bases at J, leaving 7 bases unmatched. The CDR3 totals 13 residues. Per germline, CDR1 ENHRY and CDR2 SYGVKD. The CDR3 coding sequence is TGTGCCACAACGGGACAGGGTGTCTACGAGCAGTACTTC. Amino acids: CATTGQGVYEQYF.

The rearrangement joins TRBV7-9 to TRBJ2-7, with D possibly being TRBD1 or TRBD2 (6 bases each). V lost 2 bases to trimming and J lost 5 bases, with 13 bases between them. Germline loops: CDR1 SEHNR, CDR2 FQNEAQ (reference sequence). This CDR3 is 14 amino acids long. CDR3 sequence: CASSLRGQVDEQYF. In nucleotides, the CDR3 is TGTGCCAGCAGCTTACGGGGGCAGGTCGACGAGCAGTACTTC.

The chain employs TRBV10-3 and TRBJ1-1, with D perhaps matching TRBD1 (5 bases). The CDR3 spans 15 residues. V lost 0 bases, J lost 4 bases, and 12 bases lay in between. Germline loops: CDR1 ENHRY, CDR2 SYGVKD. The chain's CDR3 is CAISESVGQGTEAFF. Written as DNA, the CDR3 is TGTGCCATCAGTGAGTCCGTCGGGCAGGGCACTGAAGCTTTCTTT.

This chain joins TRBV6-5 and TRBJ2-5; 7 positions agree with TRBD2. V shed 10 bases and J 4 bases; nucleotides not matched to a gene: 12. Germline lookup yields CDR1 MNHEY and CDR2 SVGAGI. The CDR3 is made up of 14 amino acids. CDR3 nucleotides: TGTGCCACCAGAGGAACCGCGGGGGTAGAGACCCAGTACTTC. This gives the protein CATRGTAGVETQYF.

The chain is built from TRBV5-5 and TRBJ2-2, with D unclear. Deletions cut 0 bases from V and 5 bases from J, with 11 bases between. Germline V gene lookup returns CDR1 SGHKS and CDR2 YYEKEE (reference sequence). The length of the CDR3 is 15 residues. CDR3 coding DNA: TGTGCCAGCAGCTTGGAGGCGTGGAGTACCGGGGAGCTGTTTTTT. Protein: CASSLEAWSTGELFF. The full variable domain, with the rest looked up from reference TRBV5-5 and TRBJ2-2, is DAGVTQSPTHLIKTRGQQVTLRCSPISGHKSVSWYQQVLGQGPQFIFQYYEKEERGRGNFPDRFSARQFPNYSSELNVNALLLGDSALYLCASSLEAWSTGELFFGEGSRLTVL.

The V gene is TRBV7-2, the J gene TRBJ1-2; 7 bases are shared with TRBD1. Germline loops: CDR1 SGHTA, CDR2 FQGNSA. V was pared by 0 bases and J by 8 bases, with 9 bases of the junction left unmatched. There are 15 residues in the CDR3. In DNA, the CDR3 is TGTGCCAGCAGCTTAGCCTCCGGTGGGGGACAGGGCTACACCTTC. It codes for CASSLASGGGQGYTF. The full variable domain, rest sourced from reference TRBV7-2 and TRBJ1-2, is GAGVSQSPSNKVTEKGKDVELRCDPISGHTALYWYRQSLGQGLEFLIYFQGNSAPDKSGLPSDRFSAERTGGSVSTLTIQRTQQEDSAVYLCASSLASGGGQGYTFGSGTRLTVV.

The rearrangement joins TRBV6-5 to TRBJ2-5; perhaps TRBD1 as D (6 bases). Germline CDR1 MNHEY, CDR2 SVGAGI. The CDR3 is 14 amino acids. The V and J ends lost 6 bases and 1 base respectively, with 12 bases between them. The CDR3 spells CASSRGQSQETQYF. The CDR3 nucleotides read TGTGCCAGCAGCCGTGGACAGTCCCAAGAGACCCAGTACTTC.

The rearrangement uses TRBV5-6 and TRBJ2-2, with D hard to call. Looked up from germline, CDR1 is SGHDT and CDR2 is YYEEEE. The CDR3 runs to 12 residues. The V end was cut by 4 bases, the J end by 7 bases, with 8 bases between. CDR3 DNA: TGTGCCAGCAGCGTAATTAGCGGGGAGCTGTTTTTT. Its protein is CASSVISGELFF. The full variable domain, in which reference TRBV5-6 and TRBJ2-2 provide the parts outside the CDR3, is DAGVTQSPTHLIKTRGQQVTLRCSPKSGHDTVSWYQQALGQGPQFIFQYYEEEERQRGNFPDRFSGHQFPNYSSELNVNALLLGDSALYLCASSVISGELFFGEGSRLTVL.

The CDR3 spells CASSQRAGTNSPLHF. The CDR3 nucleotides are TGTGCCAGCAGCCAAAGGGCCGGGACCAATTCACCCCTCCACTTT. This chain uses TRBV3-1 (or the pseudogene TRBV3-2) with TRBJ1-6, with a weak D call TRBD1 (5 bases). The CDR3 spans 15 residues. CDR1 LGHDT and CDR2 YNNKEL come from the germline V gene (reference sequence). The V end lost 2 bases, the J end lost 7 bases, and 12 bases lay between the germline ends.

The genes are TRBV19 and TRBJ1-1, with 10 bases fitting TRBD1. Germline CDR1 is LNHDA and CDR2 is SQIVND (reference sequence). J was trimmed by 4 bases and V by 5 bases; bases with no gene match: 10. The CDR3 is 16 amino acids. CDR3 coding DNA: TGTGCCAGTAGTCCCGGGACAGGGGATGGTGGCACTGAAGCTTTCTTT. It is translated as CASSPGTGDGGTEAFF.

The chain joins TRBV27 to TRBJ1-4; TRBD1 agrees at 7 bases. CDR1 is MNHEY, CDR2 SMNVEV, per germline (reference sequence). This CDR3 contains 16 residues. Germline trimming cut 4 bases from V and 4 bases from J; bases unmatched to any gene: 9. The CDR3 sequence: CASSSNPGTDNEKLFF. DNA for the CDR3: TGTGCCAGCAGTTCAAACCCCGGGACAGATAATGAAAAACTGTTTTTT. The full variable domain, with the rest looked up from reference TRBV27 and TRBJ1-4, is EAQVTQNPRYLITVTGKKLTVTCSQNMNHEYMSWYRQDPGLGLRQIYYSMNVEVTDKGDVPEGYKVSRKEKRNFPLILESPSPNQTSLYFCASSSNPGTDNEKLFFGSGTQLSVL.